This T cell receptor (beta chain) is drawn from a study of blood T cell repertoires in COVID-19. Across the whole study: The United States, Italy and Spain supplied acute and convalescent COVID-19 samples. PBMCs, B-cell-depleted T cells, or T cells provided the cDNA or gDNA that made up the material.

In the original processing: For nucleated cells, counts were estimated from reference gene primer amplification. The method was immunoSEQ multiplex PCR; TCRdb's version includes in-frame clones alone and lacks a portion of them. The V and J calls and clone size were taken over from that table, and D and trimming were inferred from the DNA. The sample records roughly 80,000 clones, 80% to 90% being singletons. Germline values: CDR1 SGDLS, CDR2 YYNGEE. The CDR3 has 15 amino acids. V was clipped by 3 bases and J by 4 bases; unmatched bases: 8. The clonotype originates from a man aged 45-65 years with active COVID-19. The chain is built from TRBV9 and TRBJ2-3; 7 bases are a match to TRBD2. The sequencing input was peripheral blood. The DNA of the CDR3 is TGTGCCAGCAGCGACTCTGGGAGGGACTCAGATACGCAGTATTTT. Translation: CASSDSGRDSDTQYF.